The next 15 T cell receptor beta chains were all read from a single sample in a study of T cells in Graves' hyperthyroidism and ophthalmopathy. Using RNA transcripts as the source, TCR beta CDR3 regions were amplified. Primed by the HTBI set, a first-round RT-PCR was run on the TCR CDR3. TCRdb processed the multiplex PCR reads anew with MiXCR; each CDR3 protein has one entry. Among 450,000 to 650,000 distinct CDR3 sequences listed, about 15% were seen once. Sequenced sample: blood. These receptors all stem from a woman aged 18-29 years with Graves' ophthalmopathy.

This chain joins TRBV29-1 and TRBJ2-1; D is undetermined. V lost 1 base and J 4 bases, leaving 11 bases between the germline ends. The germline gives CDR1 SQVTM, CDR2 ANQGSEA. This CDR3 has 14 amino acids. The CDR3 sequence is CSVEGPGTYNEQFF. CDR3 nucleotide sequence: TGCAGCGTTGAAGGACCAGGTACTTACAATGAGCAGTTCTTC.

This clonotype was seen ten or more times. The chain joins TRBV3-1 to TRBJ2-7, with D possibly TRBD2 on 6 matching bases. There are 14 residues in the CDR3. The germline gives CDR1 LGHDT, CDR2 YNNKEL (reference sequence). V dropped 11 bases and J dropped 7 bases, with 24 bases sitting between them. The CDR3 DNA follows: TGTGCCGGTCAAAGGAGGGCCGTTTCGTCGGAGCAGTACTTC. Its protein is CAGQRRAVSSEQYF.

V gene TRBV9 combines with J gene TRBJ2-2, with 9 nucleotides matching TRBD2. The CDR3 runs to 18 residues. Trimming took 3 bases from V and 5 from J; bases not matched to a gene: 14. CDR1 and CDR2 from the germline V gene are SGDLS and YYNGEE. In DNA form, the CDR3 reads TGTGCCAGCAGCGACCCAGGTGCGGGAGGGCGAGTAACCGGGGAGCTGTTTTTT. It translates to CASSDPGAGGRVTGELFF.

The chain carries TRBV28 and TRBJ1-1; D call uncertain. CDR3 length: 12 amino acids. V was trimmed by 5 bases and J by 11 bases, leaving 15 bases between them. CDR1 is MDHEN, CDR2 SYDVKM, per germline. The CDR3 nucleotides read TGTGCCAGCAGTACCGGGAGGGCTCGGGCTTTCTTT. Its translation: CASSTGRARAFF. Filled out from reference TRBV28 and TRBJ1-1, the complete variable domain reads DVKVTQSSRYLVKRTGEKVFLECVQDMDHENMFWYRQDPGLGLRLIYFSYDVKMKEKGDIPEGYSVSREKKERFSLILESASTNQTSMYLCASSTGRARAFFGQGTRLTVV.

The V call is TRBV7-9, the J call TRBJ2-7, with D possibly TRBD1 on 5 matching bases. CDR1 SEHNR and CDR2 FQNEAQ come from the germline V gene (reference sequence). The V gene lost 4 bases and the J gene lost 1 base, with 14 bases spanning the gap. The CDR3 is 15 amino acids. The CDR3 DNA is TGTGCCAGCAGCTCTCGGCAGGGTCGGTCCTACGAGCAGTACTTC. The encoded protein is CASSSRQGRSYEQYF. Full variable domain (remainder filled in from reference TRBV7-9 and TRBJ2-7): DTGVSQNPRHKITKRGQNVTFRCDPISEHNRLYWYRQTLGQGPEFLTYFQNEAQLEKSRLLSDRFSAERPKGSFSTLEIQRTEQGDSAMYLCASSSRQGRSYEQYFGPGTRLTVT.

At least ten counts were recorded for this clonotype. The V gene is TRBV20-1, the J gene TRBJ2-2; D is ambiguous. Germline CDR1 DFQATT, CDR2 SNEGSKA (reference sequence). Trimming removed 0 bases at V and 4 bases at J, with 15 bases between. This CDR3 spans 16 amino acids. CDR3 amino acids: CSARDLGWGSTGELFF. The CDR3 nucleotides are TGCAGTGCTAGAGATTTAGGTTGGGGAAGCACCGGGGAGCTGTTTTTT.

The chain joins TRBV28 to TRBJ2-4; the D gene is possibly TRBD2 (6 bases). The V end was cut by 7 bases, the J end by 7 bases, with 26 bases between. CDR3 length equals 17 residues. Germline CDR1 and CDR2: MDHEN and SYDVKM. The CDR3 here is CASTPEGRGPRGNIQYF. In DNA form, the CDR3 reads TGTGCCAGCACCCCGGAGGGAAGAGGTCCCCGGGGGAACATTCAGTACTTC.

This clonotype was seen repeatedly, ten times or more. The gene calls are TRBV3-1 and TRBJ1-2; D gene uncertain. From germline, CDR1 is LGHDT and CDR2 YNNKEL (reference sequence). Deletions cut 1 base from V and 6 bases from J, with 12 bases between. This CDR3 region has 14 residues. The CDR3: CASSQVYRDHGYTF. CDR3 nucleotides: TGTGCCAGCAGCCAAGTATACAGAGATCATGGCTACACCTTC. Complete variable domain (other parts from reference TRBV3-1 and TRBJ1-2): DTAVSQTPKYLVTQMGNDKSIKCEQNLGHDTMYWYKQDSKKFLKIMFSYNNKELIINETVPNRFSPKSPDKAHLNLHINSLELGDSAVYFCASSQVYRDHGYTFGSGTRLTVV.

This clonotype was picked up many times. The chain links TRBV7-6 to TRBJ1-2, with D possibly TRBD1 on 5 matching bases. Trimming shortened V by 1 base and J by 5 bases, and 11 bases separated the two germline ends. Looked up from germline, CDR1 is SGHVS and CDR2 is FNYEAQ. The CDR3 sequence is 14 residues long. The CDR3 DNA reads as TGTGCCAGCAGCTTAGATGGGAGGGGATATGGCTACACCTTC. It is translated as CASSLDGRGYGYTF. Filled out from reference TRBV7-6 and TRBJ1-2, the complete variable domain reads GAGVSQSPRYKVTKRGQDVALRCDPISGHVSLYWYRQALGQGPEFLTYFNYEAQQDKSGLPNDRFSAERPEGSISTLTIQRTEQRDSAMYRCASSLDGRGYGYTFGSGTRLTVV.

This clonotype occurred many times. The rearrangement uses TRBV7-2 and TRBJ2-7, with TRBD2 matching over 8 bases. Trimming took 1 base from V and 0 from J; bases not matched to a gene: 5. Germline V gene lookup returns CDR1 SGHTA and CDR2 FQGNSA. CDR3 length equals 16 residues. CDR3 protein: CASSLVRTSLSYEQYF. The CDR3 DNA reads TGTGCCAGCAGCTTAGTCCGGACTAGCCTCTCCTACGAGCAGTACTTC.

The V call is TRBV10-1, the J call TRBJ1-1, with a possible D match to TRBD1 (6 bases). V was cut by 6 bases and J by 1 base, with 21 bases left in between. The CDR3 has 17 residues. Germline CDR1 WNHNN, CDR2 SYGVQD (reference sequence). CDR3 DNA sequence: TGCGCCAGCAGCGACGGCGGTACAGGGAGGCAGAACACTGAAGCTTTCTTT. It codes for CASSDGGTGRQNTEAFF.

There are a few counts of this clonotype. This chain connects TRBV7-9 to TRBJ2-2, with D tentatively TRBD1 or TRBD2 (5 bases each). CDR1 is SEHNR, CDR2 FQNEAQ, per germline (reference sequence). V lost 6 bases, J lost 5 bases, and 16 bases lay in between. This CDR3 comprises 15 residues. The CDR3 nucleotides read TGTGCCAGCAGTTTGGGGACCACAAGTACCGGGGAGCTGTTTTTT. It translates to CASSLGTTSTGELFF.

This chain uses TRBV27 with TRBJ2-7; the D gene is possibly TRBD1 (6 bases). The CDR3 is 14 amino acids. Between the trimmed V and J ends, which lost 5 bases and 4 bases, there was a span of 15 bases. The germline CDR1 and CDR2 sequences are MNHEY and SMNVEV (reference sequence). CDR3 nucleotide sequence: TGTGCCAGCAGTCTAACCTCCAGGGGTTACGAGCAGTACTTC. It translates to CASSLTSRGYEQYF.

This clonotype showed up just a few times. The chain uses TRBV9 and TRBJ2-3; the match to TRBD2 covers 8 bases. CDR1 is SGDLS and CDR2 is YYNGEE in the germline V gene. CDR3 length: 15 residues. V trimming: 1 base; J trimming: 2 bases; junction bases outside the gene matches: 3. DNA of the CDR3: TGTGCCAGCAGCGTATTACTAGCGGACACAGATACGCAGTATTTT. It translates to CASSVLLADTDTQYF.

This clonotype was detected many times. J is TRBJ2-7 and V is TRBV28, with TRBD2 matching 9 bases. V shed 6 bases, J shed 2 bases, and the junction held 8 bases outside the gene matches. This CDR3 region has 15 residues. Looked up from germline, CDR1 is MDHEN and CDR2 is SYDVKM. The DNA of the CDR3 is TGTGCCAGCAGACGGTCGGGCGGGAGGGCCTACGAGCAGTACTTC. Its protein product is CASRRSGGRAYEQYF. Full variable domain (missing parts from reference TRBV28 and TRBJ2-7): DVKVTQSSRYLVKRTGEKVFLECVQDMDHENMFWYRQDPGLGLRLIYFSYDVKMKEKGDIPEGYSVSREKKERFSLILESASTNQTSMYLCASRRSGGRAYEQYFGPGTRLTVT.